The present T cell receptor beta chain was sequenced within a study of OX40 agonist ivuxolimab in advanced cancers. Overall study context: At 0.01 to 10 mg/kg, ivuxolimab was administered intravenously to patients every 2 weeks. The study's findings and limits: Antigen targets of the expanded peripheral T cells went undetermined. Mean expanded clone counts were higher in CD8+ than CD4+ T cells.

CDR1 is SGHNT, CDR2 YYREEE, per germline (reference sequence). CDR3 size: 14 residues. V lost 7 bases, J lost 3 bases, and 16 bases lay in between. On this clone: As yet, its antigen is unknown.

Sequencing used immunoSEQ multiplex PCR; TCRdb keeps in-frame clones, though not all of them. The data show some 74,000 clones, approximately 85% seen once. The clonotype comes from an adult with an advanced solid tumor such as melanoma, head and neck, liver or kidney cancer. Sequenced material: CD4+ or CD8+ T cells sorted from blood, taken in a trial of the OX40 agonist ivuxolimab. The V gene is TRBV5-4, the J gene TRBJ1-1; weak D call: TRBD1 (5 bases). The CDR3 nucleotides are TGTGCCAGCGGAGTGCGGGGGAGGGACACTGAAGCTTTCTTT. The encoded protein is CASGVRGRDTEAFF. Complete variable domain (other parts from reference TRBV5-4 and TRBJ1-1): ETGVTQSPTHLIKTRGQQVTLRCSSQSGHNTVSWYQQALGQGPQFIFQYYREEENGRGNFPPRFSGLQFPNYSSELNVNALELDDSALYLCASGVRGRDTEAFFGQGTRLTVV.